Below, 26 T cell receptor beta chains from the same sample are listed, as sequenced in a study of metastatic and nonmetastatic thyroid tumors. Until they underwent thyroid surgery, no patient had received any treatment. TCRdb used MiXCR to call clones anew from the PCR reads. Altogether 50,000 or so clones are present, over 20% being singletons, with the ten largest covering around 3.8%. Specimen: blood. These receptors came from a male donor with papillary thyroid cancer or a benign thyroid nodule (not recorded which). Some clones in this sample may be carry-over from other donors' samples.

This clone was seen many times. The chain links TRBV4-1 to TRBJ2-7, with D tentatively TRBD1 or TRBD2 (5 bases each). V lost 1 base to trimming and J lost 0 bases, with 13 bases between them. Germline assignment: CDR1 MGHRA and CDR2 YSYEKL. CDR3 length: 16 amino acids. The CDR3 coding sequence is TGCGCCAGCAGCCAAGGCCTCCGGGGCAACTCCTACGAGCAGTACTTC. Amino acid sequence: CASSQGLRGNSYEQYF.

This chain joins TRBV15 and TRBJ2-3; 7 bases map to TRBD2. CDR1 is LNHNV and CDR2 is YYDKDF in the germline V gene (reference sequence). V lost 0 bases and J lost 0; bases outside the gene matches: 9. This CDR3 is 18 amino acids long. CDR3: CATSRDGAGASSTDTQYF. Written as DNA, the CDR3 is TGTGCCACCAGCAGAGATGGGGCGGGAGCCTCTAGCACAGATACGCAGTATTTT.

This clone showed up many times. The V call is TRBV30, the J call TRBJ2-5; D assignment may be TRBD1 or TRBD2 (5 bases each). CDR3 length: 14 amino acids. V gave up 4 bases and J gave up 4 bases, with 16 bases separating them. The germline CDR1 and CDR2 sequences are GTSNPN and SVGIG (reference sequence). CDR3 residues: CAWTIFGGAETQYF. The CDR3, as DNA: TGTGCCTGGACAATCTTTGGGGGAGCAGAGACCCAGTACTTC.

The chain has TRBV2 and TRBJ2-2; 14 positions match TRBD2. This CDR3 has 18 residues. V trimming: 11 bases; J trimming: 6 bases; junction bases outside the gene matches: 17. From germline, CDR1 is SNHLY and CDR2 FYNNEI. The CDR3 is CAGLRLAGGHQVAGELFF. CDR3 sequence (DNA): TGTGCCGGATTACGACTAGCGGGAGGGCACCAAGTCGCCGGGGAGCTGTTTTTT.

In its sample, this clone was seen many times. V is TRBV12-3 or TRBV12-4 and J is TRBJ1-1; TRBD1 matches 9 bases. The ends lost 6 bases at V and 1 base at J; junction bases unmatched: 6. The CDR3 loop spans 15 amino acids. The CDR3 nucleotides are TGTGCCAGCAGCCCCGGGACAGGGCCGAACACTGAAGCTTTCTTT. This codes for CASSPGTGPNTEAFF.

This clone was seen repeatedly, ten times or more. The chain carries TRBV5-1 and TRBJ1-5, with D unresolved. The length of the CDR3 is 16 residues. V was cut by 0 bases and J by 7 bases, with 17 bases left in between. CDR1 SGHRS and CDR2 YFSETQ come from the germline V gene. In DNA form, the CDR3 reads TGCGCCAGCAGCTTGGATGGGTCTCAAGGGCTACAGCCCCAGCATTTT. Amino acid sequence: CASSLDGSQGLQPQHF.

The V gene is TRBV6-1, the J gene TRBJ1-3; TRBD1 matches 7 bases. The V gene end was trimmed by 10 bases and the J gene end by 0 bases; junction bases not matched to a gene: 3. Germline V gene sequence: CDR1 MNHNS, CDR2 SASEGT. This CDR3 contains 13 residues. The CDR3 loop reads CATTGASGNTIYF. CDR3 sequence (DNA): TGTGCCACCACAGGGGCCTCTGGAAACACCATATATTTT.

The genes are TRBV6-1 and TRBJ1-1; 8 bases map to TRBD1. Trimming cost V 5 bases and J 7 bases; bases outside gene matches: 12. Germline V lookup: CDR1 MNHNS, CDR2 SASEGT. The CDR3 is made up of 15 amino acids. The CDR3 loop reads CASSSPTGEKGEAFF. CDR3 DNA: TGTGCCAGCAGTTCCCCGACAGGGGAAAAGGGTGAAGCTTTCTTT.

The chain uses TRBV20-1 and TRBJ2-7; TRBD2 matches at 7 bases. Germline V gene lookup returns CDR1 DFQATT and CDR2 SNEGSKA (reference sequence). V shed 3 bases and J 5 bases; nucleotides not matched to a gene: 10. CDR3 length: 14 residues. The CDR3 DNA is TGCAGTGCTAGGAAGCGGGGCAATAACAACGAGCAGTACTTC. Its translation is CSARKRGNNNEQYF.

A word on this clone: A much larger clone sits a single nucleotide away, making a read error possible. J is TRBJ1-6 and V is TRBV20-1, with D perhaps matching TRBD1 (5 bases). The germline V gene has CDR1 DFQATT and CDR2 SNEGSKA (reference sequence). The CDR3 spans 15 residues. Trimming left V 0 bases short and J 5 bases short, with 11 bases between. CDR3 sequence reads: CSARDCGGDNSPLHF. CDR3 DNA: TGCAGTGCTAGAGATTGCGGGGGGGATAATTCACCCCTCCACTTT.

V is TRBV27 and J is TRBJ2-7, with TRBD2 as a possible D gene (7 bases). Germline V CDR1 and CDR2: MNHEY, SMNVEV (reference sequence). This CDR3 comprises 14 residues. V was pared by 3 bases and J by 4 bases, with 13 bases between. CDR3 region: CASSFRGASYEQYF. DNA for the CDR3: TGTGCCAGCAGTTTTCGGGGGGCAAGTTACGAGCAGTACTTC.

This clone was counted a few times. CDR3 in amino acids: CASSYRGRSGRSYEQYF. CDR3 coding DNA: TGTGCCAGCAGCTACCGCGGGAGGTCTGGGAGGTCCTACGAGCAGTACTTC. This chain joins TRBV28 and TRBJ2-7, with 8 bases lining up with TRBD2. Per the germline V gene, CDR1 is MDHEN and CDR2 is SYDVKM. The CDR3 contains 17 residues. With 6 bases clipped from V and 1 base from J, the junction kept 14 bases outside the gene matches.

This clone was picked up many times. This rearrangement joins TRBV30 to TRBJ2-7, with TRBD2 as a possible D gene (5 bases). The CDR3 totals 15 residues. V lost 5 bases and J 3 bases, leaving 20 bases between the germline ends. Per germline, CDR1 GTSNPN and CDR2 SVGIG (reference sequence). This CDR3 is CAWLPPGGWDYEQYF. In DNA, the CDR3 is TGTGCCTGGCTCCCCCCGGGCGGGTGGGACTACGAGCAGTACTTC.

This clone was detected ten times or more. CDR3 residues: CASSAAGGIYNEQFF. The DNA of the CDR3 is TGTGCCAGCAGCGCAGCGGGGGGGATCTACAATGAGCAGTTCTTC. The V gene is TRBV9, the J gene TRBJ2-1; 10 nucleotides agree with TRBD2. Germline trimming cut 3 bases from V and 3 bases from J; bases unmatched to any gene: 3. Per the germline V gene, CDR1 is SGDLS and CDR2 is YYNGEE. CDR3 size: 15 residues.

This clone was counted at least ten times. The genes are TRBV15 and TRBJ2-2, with TRBD1 as a possible D gene (6 bases). This CDR3 region has 16 residues. Trimming removed 5 bases at V and 1 base at J, with 14 bases between. Germline values: CDR1 LNHNV, CDR2 YYDKDF (reference sequence). CDR3 sequence: CATSPIPGQNTGELFF. CDR3 nucleotide sequence: TGTGCCACCAGCCCAATACCGGGACAGAACACCGGGGAGCTGTTTTTT.

This clone occurred many times. This chain connects TRBV14 to TRBJ1-6; D possibly corresponds to TRBD1 (5 bases). Germline V gene sequence: CDR1 SGHDN, CDR2 FVKESK. CDR3 size: 12 residues. V was pared by 4 bases and J by 10 bases, with 8 bases between. CDR3 sequence (DNA): TGTGCCAGCAGCCCGTGGGGCTCACCCCTCCACTTT. Its translation: CASSPWGSPLHF. Looking up the rest from reference TRBV14 and TRBJ1-6 gives the full variable domain: EAGVTQFPSHSVIEKGQTVTLRCDPISGHDNLYWYRRVMGKEIKFLLHFVKESKQDESGMPNNRFLAERTGGTYSTLKVQPAELEDSGVYFCASSPWGSPLHFGNGTRLTVT.

The gene calls are TRBV7-2 and TRBJ2-7, with D hard to call. The CDR3 sequence is 11 residues long. CDR1 is SGHTA and CDR2 is FQGNSA in the germline V gene. Between the trimmed V and J ends, which lost 4 bases and 9 bases, there was a span of 10 bases. The CDR3 coding sequence is TGTGCCAGCAGCTCCGGGCGGTTGCAGTACTTC. It specifies CASSSGRLQYF.

This clone was observed at least ten times. The V call is TRBV7-8, the J call TRBJ1-2, with TRBD1 as a possible D gene (6 bases). This CDR3 comprises 15 residues. The germline V and J ends were trimmed by 6 bases and 7 bases, with 21 bases remaining between them. Germline V gene lookup returns CDR1 SGHVS and CDR2 FQNEAQ. This CDR3 is CASSIDAGVLTGYTF. Written as DNA, the CDR3 is TGTGCCAGCAGTATTGACGCAGGGGTTCTGACTGGCTACACCTTC.

As DNA, the CDR3 is TGTGCCAGCAGTTATGGGATCTCCTACGAGCAGTACTTC. It is translated as CASSYGISYEQYF. This rearrangement joins TRBV6-6 to TRBJ2-7; the D is unclear. Germline V gives CDR1 MNHNY, CDR2 SVGAGI (reference sequence). The V and J ends lost 3 bases and 0 bases respectively, with 6 bases between them. The CDR3 has 13 amino acids.

This clone was observed a few times. The junction departs from the called germline gene at one end, perhaps through a read error. The chain employs TRBV6-2 or TRBV6-3 and TRBJ2-1; 7 positions agree with TRBD1. Germline-derived CDR1 and CDR2 are MNHEY and SVGEGT. The CDR3 sequence is 16 residues long. CDR3 coding DNA: TGTGCCAGCAGTTACTCCGGCCCGGGACAGTGCAGTGAGCAGCTCTTC. As protein: CASSYSGPGQCSEQLF.

This clone was detected ten times or more. The genes are TRBV3-1 and TRBJ2-3; 16 bases agree with TRBD2. Germline V gives CDR1 LGHDT, CDR2 YNNKEL (reference sequence). The CDR3 loop spans 20 amino acids. The J segment lost 0 bases and the V segment lost 2 bases, leaving 8 bases of the junction unmatched. This CDR3 is CASSQMGLAGGKSSTDTQYF. The DNA of the CDR3 is TGTGCCAGCAGCCAAATGGGACTAGCGGGAGGGAAGTCTAGCACAGATACGCAGTATTTT.

A single count supports this clone. The germline gene is not matched at one end of the junction; a read error may be the cause. The genes are TRBV30 and TRBJ1-1; 7 positions match TRBD1. Germline CDR1 GTSNPN, CDR2 SVGIG (reference sequence). This CDR3 has 13 residues. The CDR3: CAWRETGNPEAFF. The DNA of the CDR3 is TGTGCCTGGAGGGAGACAGGGAACCCTGAAGCTTTCTTT.

This clone came up many times. CDR3 sequence reads: CATSAPRGARTFF. CDR3 nucleotides: TGTGCCACCAGTGCCCCTCGGGGGGCGAGGACTTTCTTT. The chain links TRBV24-1 to TRBJ1-1; D is perhaps TRBD1 (6 bases). Germline lookup yields CDR1 KGHDR and CDR2 SFDVKD. The ends were cut back, 5 bases at V and 12 bases at J, with 18 bases in the middle. The CDR3 covers 13 residues.

The V call is TRBV30, the J call TRBJ1-1; 7 nucleotides match TRBD1. V shed 4 bases and J 1 base; nucleotides not matched to a gene: 6. Germline CDR1 is GTSNPN and CDR2 is SVGIG (reference sequence). The CDR3 covers 14 residues. The CDR3 protein is CAWTQGQRNTEAFF. The CDR3 bases are TGTGCCTGGACCCAGGGACAGAGGAACACTGAAGCTTTCTTT.

This clone came up many times. V is TRBV2 and J is TRBJ1-4; the D gene is possibly TRBD1 (5 bases). The ends were cut back, 3 bases at V and 5 bases at J, with 13 bases in the middle. The CDR3 totals 15 residues. Germline V lookup: CDR1 SNHLY, CDR2 FYNNEI. As DNA, the CDR3 is TGTGCCAGCAGTGAGCTTGACAGATCGAATGAAAAACTGTTTTTT. Translating it yields CASSELDRSNEKLFF.

This clone was detected many times. The chain links TRBV19 to TRBJ1-1; TRBD1 agrees at 9 bases. The CDR3 consists of 15 residues. CDR1 and CDR2 from the germline V gene are LNHDA and SQIVND (reference sequence). Germline trimming cut 7 bases from V and 0 bases from J; bases unmatched to any gene: 6. In DNA, the CDR3 is TGTGCCAGTAAACAGGGACAGGGATTGAACACTGAAGCTTTCTTT. It codes for CASKQGQGLNTEAFF.